The rows below give T cell receptor beta chains drawn from one sample of a study of shared clonotypes between healthy human individuals. Libraries were prepared by immunoSEQ multiplex PCR; TCRdb keeps only in-frame clonotypes and omits some of them. The sample consists of about 2.4 million clones, 90% to 95% of them appearing once. Sequencing was performed on naive CD4+ T cells from PBMCs. These receptors were collected from a man aged 18 to 30 in good health. Some clones in this sample may be carry-over from other donors' samples. Each CDR3 is given with its conserved first and last residue. The D gene is left open where the match is weak. Some rows mark clone size as missing; the rest say once, few, many or name a class of expanded clone.

j_call cdr3_length d_call v_call clone_size cdr3_nt cdr3_aa
TRBJ1-2 14 TRBD1 TRBV29-1 - TGCAGCGTTCAAATAGGGGACAGAGGCTATGGCTACACCTTC CSVQIGDRGYGYTF
TRBJ1-1 16 TRBD1 TRBV11-1 - TGTGCCAGCAGCCCCGACAGGGGAAGGAGGAACACTGAAGCTTTCTTT CASSPDRGRRNTEAFF
TRBJ2-6 15 - TRBV11-3 - TGTGCCAGCAGCTCCTACAGGTCTGGGGCCAACGTCCTGACTTTC CASSSYRSGANVLTF
TRBJ2-7 14 TRBD1 TRBV5-4 - TGTGCCAGCAGCTTAAGACAGGGGGCGGACGAGCAGTACTTC CASSLRQGADEQYF
TRBJ1-2 14 - TRBV7-2 - TGTGCCAGCAGCTTAGACAGGGTCCCGGATGGCTACACCTTC CASSLDRVPDGYTF
TRBJ1-5 16 TRBD1 TRBV27 - TGTGCCAGCAGTTGGACAGGTCTACATAGCAATCAGCCCCAGCATTTT CASSWTGLHSNQPQHF
TRBJ1-1 15 TRBD1 TRBV27 - TGTGCCAGCAGCCCACACGGGACAGGGGTCCCAGAAGCTTTCTTT CASSPHGTGVPEAFF
TRBJ1-2 15 - TRBV9 - TGTGCCAGCAGCGTAGGGATAAGCCAAGGAGCGGGCTACACCTTC CASSVGISQGAGYTF
TRBJ2-5 16 TRBD2 TRBV7-8 - TGTGCCAGCAGCCGGCGGGGGGCTCTGTACCAAGAGACCCAGTACTTC CASSRRGALYQETQYF
TRBJ2-2 15 - TRBV5-1 - TGCGCCAGCAGGCCCGGGACGGAGAACACCGGGGAGCTGTTTTTT CASRPGTENTGELFF
TRBJ1-5 15 - TRBV28 - TGTGCCAGCAGTTTTTGGGGAGATCTCAATCAGCCCCAGCATTTT CASSFWGDLNQPQHF
TRBJ1-2 10 - TRBV21-1 few TGTGCCAGCAGCAGGGATGGCTACACCTTC CASSRDGYTF
TRBJ1-2 14 - TRBV30 - TGTGCCTGGAGTGTGGGCGGGACATTCTATGGCTACACCTTC CAWSVGGTFYGYTF
TRBJ1-2 14 - TRBV7-8 - TGTGCCAGCAGCTTAGCCGGGGGTGGCTATGGCTACACCTTC CASSLAGGGYGYTF